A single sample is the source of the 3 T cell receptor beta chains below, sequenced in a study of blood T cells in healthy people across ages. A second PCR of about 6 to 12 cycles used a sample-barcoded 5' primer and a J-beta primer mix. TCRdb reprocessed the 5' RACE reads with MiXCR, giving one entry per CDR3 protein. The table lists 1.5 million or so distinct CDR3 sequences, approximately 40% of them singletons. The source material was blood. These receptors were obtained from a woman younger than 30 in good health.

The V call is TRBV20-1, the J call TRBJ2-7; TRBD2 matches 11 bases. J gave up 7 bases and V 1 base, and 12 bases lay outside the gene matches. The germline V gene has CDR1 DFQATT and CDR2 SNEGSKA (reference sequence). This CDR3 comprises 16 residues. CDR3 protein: CSARGETSGIYNEQYF. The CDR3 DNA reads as TGCAGTGCTAGAGGGGAGACTAGCGGGATCTACAATGAGCAGTACTTC.

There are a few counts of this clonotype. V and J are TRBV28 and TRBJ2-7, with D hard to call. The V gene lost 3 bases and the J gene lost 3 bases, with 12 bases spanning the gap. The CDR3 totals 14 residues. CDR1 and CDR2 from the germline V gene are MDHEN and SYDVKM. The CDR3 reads CASSFYGEDYEQYF. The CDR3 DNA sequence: TGTGCCAGCAGTTTCTACGGTGAGGACTACGAGCAGTACTTC. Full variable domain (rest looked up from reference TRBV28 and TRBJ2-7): DVKVTQSSRYLVKRTGEKVFLECVQDMDHENMFWYRQDPGLGLRLIYFSYDVKMKEKGDIPEGYSVSREKKERFSLILESASTNQTSMYLCASSFYGEDYEQYFGPGTRLTVT.

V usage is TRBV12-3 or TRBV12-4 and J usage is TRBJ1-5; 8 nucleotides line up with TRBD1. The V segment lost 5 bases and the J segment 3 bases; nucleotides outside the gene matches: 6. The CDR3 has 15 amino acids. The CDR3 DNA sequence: TGTGCCAGCAGTCTACAGGGGGTGGTCAATCAGCCCCAGCATTTT. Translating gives CASSLQGVVNQPQHF.